At least ten counts were recorded for the clone carrying this T cell receptor (beta chain). V lost 5 bases, J lost 1 base, and 24 bases stayed unmatched. The CDR3 spans 21 residues. Germline CDR1 and CDR2: MNHEY and SVGEGT. Each CDR3 protein gets one entry after TCRdb re-called the RT-PCR reads with MiXCR. The top ten hold approximately 3% of the sample, which has around 530,000 distinct CDR3 sequences, more than 15% seen once. This sample was taken from a study of response to subunit inactivated influenza vaccine. J is TRBJ2-3 and V is TRBV6-2 or TRBV6-3; 7 bases line up with TRBD2. The origin of this receptor is a man between 45 and 75 years old who received an inactivated influenza vaccine. The sequenced sample was CD4+ T cells sorted from PBMCs, obtained approximately 25 months after vaccination. CDR3 sequence: CASSPVRVGLSRGEGTDTQYF. DNA for the CDR3: TGTGCCAGCAGTCCGGTACGGGTCGGGCTATCACGGGGGGAAGGCACAGATACGCAGTATTTT.